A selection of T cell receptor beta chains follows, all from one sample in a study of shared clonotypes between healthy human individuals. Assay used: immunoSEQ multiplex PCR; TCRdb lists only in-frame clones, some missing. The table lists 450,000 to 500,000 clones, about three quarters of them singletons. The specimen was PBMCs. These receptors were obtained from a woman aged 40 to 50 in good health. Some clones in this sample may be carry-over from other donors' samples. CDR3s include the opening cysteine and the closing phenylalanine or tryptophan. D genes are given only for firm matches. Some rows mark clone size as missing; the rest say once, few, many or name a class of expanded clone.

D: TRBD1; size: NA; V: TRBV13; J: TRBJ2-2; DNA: TGTGCCAGCAGCTTCGTCCGGACAGGGGTAAACACCGGGGAGCTGTTTTTT; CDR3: CASSFVRTGVNTGELFF
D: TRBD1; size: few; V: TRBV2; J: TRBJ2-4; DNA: TGTGCCAGCAGTCCCAGGACAGGGCTCTCAACAGAAAACATTCAGTACTTC; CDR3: CASSPRTGLSTENIQYF
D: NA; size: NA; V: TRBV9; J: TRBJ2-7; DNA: TGTGCCAGCAGCGTATTTACCGCGGGGGAGCAGTACTTC; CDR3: CASSVFTAGEQYF
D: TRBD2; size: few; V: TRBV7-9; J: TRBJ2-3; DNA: TGTGCCAGCAGCTTACGACGCGGACTAGCGGGAGGCACAGATACGCAGTATTTT; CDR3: CASSLRRGLAGGTDTQYF
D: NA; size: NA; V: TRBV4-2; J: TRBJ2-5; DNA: TGTGCCAGCAGCCAAGAACCGGGCCAGGGGGGAGAGACCCAGTACTTC; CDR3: CASSQEPGQGGETQYF
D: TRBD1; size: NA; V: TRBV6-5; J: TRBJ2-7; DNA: TGTGCCAGCAGTTTAGTCCGAGGACAGGGTCACTACGAGCAGTACTTC; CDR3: CASSLVRGQGHYEQYF
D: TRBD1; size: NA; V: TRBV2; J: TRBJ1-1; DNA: TGTGCCAGCAGAACCGGGACAGGAGATATGAACACTGAAGCTTTCTTT; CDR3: CASRTGTGDMNTEAFF
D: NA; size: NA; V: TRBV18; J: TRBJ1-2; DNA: TGTGCCAGCTCACCAGGGGCGGGCTATGGCTACACCTTC; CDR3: CASSPGAGYGYTF
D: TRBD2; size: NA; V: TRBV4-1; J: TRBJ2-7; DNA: TGCGCCAGCAGCCAAGAGTCTAGCGGGAGGGGTGAGCAGTACTTC; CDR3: CASSQESSGRGEQYF
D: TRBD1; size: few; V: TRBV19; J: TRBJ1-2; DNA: TGTGCCAGCAGAAGTGGGGCGGGACAGGGAGGCTATGGCTACACCTTC; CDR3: CASRSGAGQGGYGYTF
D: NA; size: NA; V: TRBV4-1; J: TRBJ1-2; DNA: TGCGCCAGCAGCCAAGCGGCAGCGATGTTCCGTGGGTTCAACTATGGCTACACCTTC; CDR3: CASSQAAAMFRGFNYGYTF
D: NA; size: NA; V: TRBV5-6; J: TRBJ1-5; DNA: TGTGCCAGCAGCTTGGACAGGGATCAGCCCCAGCATTTT; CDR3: CASSLDRDQPQHF
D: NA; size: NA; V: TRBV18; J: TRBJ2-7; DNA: TGTGCCAGCTCACCCCTTTCCGCCGAGCAGTACTTC; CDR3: CASSPLSAEQYF
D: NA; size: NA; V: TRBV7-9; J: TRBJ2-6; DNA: TGTGCCAGCAGCTCCGGGGGTTCCTGGGCCAACGTCCTGACTTTC; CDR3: CASSSGGSWANVLTF
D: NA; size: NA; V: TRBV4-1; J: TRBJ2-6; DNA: TGCGCCAGCAGCCAAGAATTGGGTACCGGGGCCAACGTCCTGACTTTC; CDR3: CASSQELGTGANVLTF
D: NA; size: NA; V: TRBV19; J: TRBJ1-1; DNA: TGTGCCAGTATGAGTCCTTACACTGAAGCTTTCTTT; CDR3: CASMSPYTEAFF
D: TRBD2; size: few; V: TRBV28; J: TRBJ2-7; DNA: TGTGCCAGCCACGGGACTAGCGGGGGTTCCTACGAGCAGTACTTC; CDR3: CASHGTSGGSYEQYF
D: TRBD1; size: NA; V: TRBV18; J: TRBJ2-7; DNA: TGTGCCAGCTCACCCGGGACAGACCCTTCGGGGCAGTACTTC; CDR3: CASSPGTDPSGQYF
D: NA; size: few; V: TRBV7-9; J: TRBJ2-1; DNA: TGTGCCAGCAGCTTAGGGGACCCATCCTACAATGAGCAGTTCTTC; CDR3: CASSLGDPSYNEQFF
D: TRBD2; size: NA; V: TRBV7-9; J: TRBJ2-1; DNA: TGTGCCAGCAGCGAGGGACTAGCAATCAATGAGCAGTTCTTC; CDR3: CASSEGLAINEQFF
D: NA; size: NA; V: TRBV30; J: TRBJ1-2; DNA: TGTGCCTGGAGTGCGGACAGCACCTATGGCTACACCTTC; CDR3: CAWSADSTYGYTF
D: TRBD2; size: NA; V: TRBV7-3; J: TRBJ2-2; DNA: TGTGCCAGCAGCTCCGGACTAGCGGACGTCGTCGGGGAGCTGTTTTTT; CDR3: CASSSGLADVVGELFF
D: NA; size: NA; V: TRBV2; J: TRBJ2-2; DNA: TGTGCCAGCGTAGGGGCCGGGGAGCTGTTTTTT; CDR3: CASVGAGELFF
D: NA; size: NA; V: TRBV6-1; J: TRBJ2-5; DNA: TGTGCCAGCACTCCCTCAGTTGGCCCTAGGGAGACCCAGTACTTC; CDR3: CASTPSVGPRETQYF
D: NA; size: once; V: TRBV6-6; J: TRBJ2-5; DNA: TGTGCCAGCAGCCTCGTTGGTATTGAGCAGTACTTC; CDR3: CASSLVGIEQYF
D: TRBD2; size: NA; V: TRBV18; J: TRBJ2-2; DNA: TGTGCCAGCTCACCAACGGGGGGTAGGAACACCGGGGAGCTGTTTTTT; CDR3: CASSPTGGRNTGELFF
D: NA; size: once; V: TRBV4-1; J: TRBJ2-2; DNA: TGCGCCAGCAGCCCTGACTACCTTAACACCGGGGAGCTGTTTTTT; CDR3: CASSPDYLNTGELFF
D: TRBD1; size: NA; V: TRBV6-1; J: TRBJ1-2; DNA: TGTGCCAGCAGTGGACAGGGCTATGGCTACACCTTC; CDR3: CASSGQGYGYTF
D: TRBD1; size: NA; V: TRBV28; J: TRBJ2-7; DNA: TGTGCCACTAACCGGGACAGGGGAAGCGAGCAGTACTTC; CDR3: CATNRDRGSEQYF
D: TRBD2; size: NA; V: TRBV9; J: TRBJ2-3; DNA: TGTGCCAGCAACGGACTAGCGGGAGATCGCACAGATACGCAGTATTTT; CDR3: CASNGLAGDRTDTQYF
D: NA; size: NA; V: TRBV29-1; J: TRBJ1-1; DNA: TGCAGCGTTGCATCACACGGGAACACTGAAGCTTTCTTT; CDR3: CSVASHGNTEAFF
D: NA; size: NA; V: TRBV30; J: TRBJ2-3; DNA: TGTGCCTGGAGTCGAGGGTGGGCAGATACGCAGTATTTT; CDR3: CAWSRGWADTQYF
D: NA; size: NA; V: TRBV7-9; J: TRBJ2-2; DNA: TGTGCCAGCAGCTTAGTGGAGACCGGGGAGCTGTTTTTT; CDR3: CASSLVETGELFF
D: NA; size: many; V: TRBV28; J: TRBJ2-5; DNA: TGTGCCAGCAGTTTCCGTGCGGAGACCCAGTACTTC; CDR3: CASSFRAETQYF
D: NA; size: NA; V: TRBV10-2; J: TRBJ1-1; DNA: TGCGCCAGCAGCCGCCCCGGGGGGAACCCTGAAGCTTTCTTT; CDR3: CASSRPGGNPEAFF
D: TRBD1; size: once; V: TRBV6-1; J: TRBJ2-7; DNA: TGTGCCAGCAGGGACAGGGTTCGGGAGCAGTACTTC; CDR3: CASRDRVREQYF
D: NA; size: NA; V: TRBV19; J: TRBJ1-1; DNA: TGTGCCAGTAGTATACAGGGGACCACTGAAGCTTTCTTT; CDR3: CASSIQGTTEAFF
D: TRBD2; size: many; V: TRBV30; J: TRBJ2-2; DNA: TGTGCCTGGAGTGTGGGGGTTCTAGCGGCTACCGGGGAGCTGTTTTTT; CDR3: CAWSVGVLAATGELFF
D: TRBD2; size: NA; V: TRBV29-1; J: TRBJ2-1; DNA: TGCAGCGTCCATGAGCGGGAGGGCCGTGATGAGCAGTTCTTC; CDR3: CSVHEREGRDEQFF
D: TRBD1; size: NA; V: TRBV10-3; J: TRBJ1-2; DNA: TGTGCCATCAGTGTAGGACAGGGGGCTGGCTATGGCTACACCTTC; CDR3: CAISVGQGAGYGYTF
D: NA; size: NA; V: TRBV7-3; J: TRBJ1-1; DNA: TGTGCCAGCAGCCCAACCGGCAGTAAGACTGAAGCTTTCTTT; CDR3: CASSPTGSKTEAFF
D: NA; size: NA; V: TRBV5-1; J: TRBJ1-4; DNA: TGCGCCAGCAGCCCCTTCGGGCCCTCTGCAACTAATGAAAAACTGTTTTTT; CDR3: CASSPFGPSATNEKLFF
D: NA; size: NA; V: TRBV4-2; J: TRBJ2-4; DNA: TGTGCCAGCAGCCAAGATGGGGTAGCTGACATTCAGTACTTC; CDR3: CASSQDGVADIQYF
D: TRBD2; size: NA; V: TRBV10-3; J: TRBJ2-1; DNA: TGTGCCATCAGTGAGGCGGGGGACCCTTCCTACAATGAGCAGTTCTTC; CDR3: CAISEAGDPSYNEQFF
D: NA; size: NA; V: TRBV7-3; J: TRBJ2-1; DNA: TGTGCCAGCAGCTTAAACGCCGGGCGGCCCTCCTACAATGAGCAGTTCTTC; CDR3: CASSLNAGRPSYNEQFF
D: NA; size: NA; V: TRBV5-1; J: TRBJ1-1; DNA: TGCGCCAGCAGCATGGACAACTGGGGCACTGAAGCTTTCTTT; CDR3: CASSMDNWGTEAFF
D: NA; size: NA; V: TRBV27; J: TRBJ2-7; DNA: TGTGCCAGCAGTTTAAGGGACTTTTTCTCCTACGAGCAGTACTTC; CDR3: CASSLRDFFSYEQYF
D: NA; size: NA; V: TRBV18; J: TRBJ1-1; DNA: TGTGCCAGCTCACCGGGACGTGGGAACACTGAAGCTTTCTTT; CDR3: CASSPGRGNTEAFF
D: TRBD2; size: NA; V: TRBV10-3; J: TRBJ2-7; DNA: TGTGCCATCAGGCCGACTAGCGGCCGATACGAGCAGTACTTC; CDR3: CAIRPTSGRYEQYF
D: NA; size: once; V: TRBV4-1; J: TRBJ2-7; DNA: TGCGCCAGCAGCCAAGAAACAGGGGGAGGGTACGAGCAGTACTTC; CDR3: CASSQETGGGYEQYF
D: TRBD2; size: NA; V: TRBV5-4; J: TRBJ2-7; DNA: TGTGCCAGCAGCTTGGGACTAGCGGGAGCCATATACGAGCAGTACTTC; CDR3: CASSLGLAGAIYEQYF
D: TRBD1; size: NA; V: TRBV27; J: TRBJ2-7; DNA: TGTGCCAGCAGGCACCGGGACAGGGCTTACGAGCAGTACTTC; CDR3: CASRHRDRAYEQYF
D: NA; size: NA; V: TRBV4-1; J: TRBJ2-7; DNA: TGCGCCAGCAGCCAATTTCCGCTGGGCCCTAAAAACTACGAGCAGTACTTC; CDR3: CASSQFPLGPKNYEQYF
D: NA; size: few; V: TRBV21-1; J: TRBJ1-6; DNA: TGTGCCAGCAGCCTTGACCTAGGGAGGTTGGGTTCACCCCTCCACTTT; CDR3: CASSLDLGRLGSPLHF
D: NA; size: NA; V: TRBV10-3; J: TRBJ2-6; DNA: TGTGCCATCAGTGACGGCGTCTCTGGGGCCAACGTCCTGACTTTC; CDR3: CAISDGVSGANVLTF
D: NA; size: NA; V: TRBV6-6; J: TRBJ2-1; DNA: TGTGCCAGCAGTCCGACTGGGCGTGAGCAGTTCTTC; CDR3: CASSPTGREQFF
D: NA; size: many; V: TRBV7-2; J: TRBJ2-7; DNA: TGTGCCAGCAGCTTAGGGGATTACGAGCAGTACTTC; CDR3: CASSLGDYEQYF
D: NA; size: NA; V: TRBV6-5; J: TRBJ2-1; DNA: TGTGCCAGCAGTGAGCAAAGCAGTTATGAGCAGTTCTTC; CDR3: CASSEQSSYEQFF
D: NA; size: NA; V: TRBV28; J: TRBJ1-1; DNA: TGTGCCAGCATATCCAACACTGAAGCTTTCTTT; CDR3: CASISNTEAFF